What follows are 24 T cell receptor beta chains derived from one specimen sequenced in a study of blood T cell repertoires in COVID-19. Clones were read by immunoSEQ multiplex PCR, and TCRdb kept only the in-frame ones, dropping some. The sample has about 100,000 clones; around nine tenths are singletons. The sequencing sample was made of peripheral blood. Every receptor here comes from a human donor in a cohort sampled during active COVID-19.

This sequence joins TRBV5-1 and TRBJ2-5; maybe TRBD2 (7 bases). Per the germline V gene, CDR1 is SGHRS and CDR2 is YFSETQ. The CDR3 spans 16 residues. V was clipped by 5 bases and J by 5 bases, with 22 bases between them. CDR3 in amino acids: CASSLEGGRRFETQYF. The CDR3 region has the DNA TGCGCCAGCAGTCTGGAGGGGGGGCGCCGTTTCGAGACCCAGTACTTC.

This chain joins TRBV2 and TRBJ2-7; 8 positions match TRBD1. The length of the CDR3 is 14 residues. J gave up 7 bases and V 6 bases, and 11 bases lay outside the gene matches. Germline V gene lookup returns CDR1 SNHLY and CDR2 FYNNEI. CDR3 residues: CASRDQLTGGEQYF. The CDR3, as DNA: TGTGCCAGCAGGGACCAATTAACAGGGGGTGAGCAGTACTTC.

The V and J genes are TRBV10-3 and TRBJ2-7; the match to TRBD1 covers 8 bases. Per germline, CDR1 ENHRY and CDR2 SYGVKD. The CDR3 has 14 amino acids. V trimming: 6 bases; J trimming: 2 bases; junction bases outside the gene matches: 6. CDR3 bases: TGTGCCATCAGCCGACAGGGGCCGACCTACGAGCAGTACTTC. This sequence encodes CAISRQGPTYEQYF.

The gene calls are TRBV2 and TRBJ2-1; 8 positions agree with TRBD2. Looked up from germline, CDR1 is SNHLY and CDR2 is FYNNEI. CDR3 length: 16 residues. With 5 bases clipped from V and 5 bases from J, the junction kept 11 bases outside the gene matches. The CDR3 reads CASSSHTGGPNNEQFF. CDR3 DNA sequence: TGTGCCAGCAGTTCGCATACGGGGGGGCCCAACAATGAGCAGTTCTTC.

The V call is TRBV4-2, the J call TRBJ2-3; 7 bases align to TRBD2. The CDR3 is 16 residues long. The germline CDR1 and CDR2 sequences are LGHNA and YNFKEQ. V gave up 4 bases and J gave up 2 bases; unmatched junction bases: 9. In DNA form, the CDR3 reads TGTGCCAGCAGCCTTGGAAGTCTAGCGGTCACAGATACGCAGTATTTT. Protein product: CASSLGSLAVTDTQYF.

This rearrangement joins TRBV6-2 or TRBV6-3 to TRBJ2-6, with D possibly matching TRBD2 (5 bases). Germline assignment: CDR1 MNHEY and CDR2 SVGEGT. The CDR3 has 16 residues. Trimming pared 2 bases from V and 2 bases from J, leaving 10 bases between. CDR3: CASSYGLRTGANVLTF. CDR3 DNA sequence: TGTGCCAGCAGTTACGGACTCAGGACTGGGGCCAACGTCCTGACTTTC.

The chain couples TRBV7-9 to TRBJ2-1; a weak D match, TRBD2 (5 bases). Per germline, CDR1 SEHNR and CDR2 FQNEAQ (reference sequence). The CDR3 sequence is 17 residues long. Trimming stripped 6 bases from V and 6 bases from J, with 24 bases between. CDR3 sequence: CASSPLSGSELGNEQFF. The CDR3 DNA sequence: TGTGCCAGCAGTCCCCTTTCGGGGTCGGAGTTGGGCAATGAGCAGTTCTTC.

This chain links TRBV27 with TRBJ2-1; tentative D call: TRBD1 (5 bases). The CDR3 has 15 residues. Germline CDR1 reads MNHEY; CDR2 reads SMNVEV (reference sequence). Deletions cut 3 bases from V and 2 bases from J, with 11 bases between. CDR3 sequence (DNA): TGTGCCAGCAGTTTGTCACAGGTGACCTACAATGAGCAGTTCTTC. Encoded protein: CASSLSQVTYNEQFF.

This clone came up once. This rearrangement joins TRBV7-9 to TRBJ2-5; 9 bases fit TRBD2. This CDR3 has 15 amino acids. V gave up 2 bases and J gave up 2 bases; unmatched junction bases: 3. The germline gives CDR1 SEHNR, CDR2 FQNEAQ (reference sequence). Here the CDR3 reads CASSLRAGGQETQYF. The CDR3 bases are TGTGCCAGCAGCTTACGGGCGGGAGGGCAAGAGACCCAGTACTTC.

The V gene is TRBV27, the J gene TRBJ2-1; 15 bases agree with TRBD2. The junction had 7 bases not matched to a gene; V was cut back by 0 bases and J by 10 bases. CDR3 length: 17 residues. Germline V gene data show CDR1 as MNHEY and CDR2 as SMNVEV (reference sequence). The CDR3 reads CASSLSAGLAGGAEQFF. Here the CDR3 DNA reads TGTGCCAGCAGTTTATCCGCCGGACTAGCGGGGGGGGCGGAGCAGTTCTTC.

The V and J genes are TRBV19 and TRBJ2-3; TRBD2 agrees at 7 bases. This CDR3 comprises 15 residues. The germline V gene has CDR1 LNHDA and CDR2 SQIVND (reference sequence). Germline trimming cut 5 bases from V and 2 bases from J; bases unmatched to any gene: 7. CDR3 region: CASSHGRGITDTQYF. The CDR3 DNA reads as TGTGCCAGTAGTCATGGGAGGGGCATCACAGATACGCAGTATTTT.

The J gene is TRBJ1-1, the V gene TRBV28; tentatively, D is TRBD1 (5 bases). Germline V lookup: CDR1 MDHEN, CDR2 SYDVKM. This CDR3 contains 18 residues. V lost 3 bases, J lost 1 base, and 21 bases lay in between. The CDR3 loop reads CASSFWNPGRERNTEAFF. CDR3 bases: TGTGCCAGCAGTTTTTGGAATCCGGGACGGGAGAGGAACACTGAAGCTTTCTTT.

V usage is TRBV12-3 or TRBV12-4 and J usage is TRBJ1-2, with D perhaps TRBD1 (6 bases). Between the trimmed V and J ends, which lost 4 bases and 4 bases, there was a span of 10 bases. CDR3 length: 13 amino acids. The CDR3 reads CASSSTGLYGYTF. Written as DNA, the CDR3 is TGTGCCAGCAGTTCAACAGGGCTCTATGGCTACACCTTC.

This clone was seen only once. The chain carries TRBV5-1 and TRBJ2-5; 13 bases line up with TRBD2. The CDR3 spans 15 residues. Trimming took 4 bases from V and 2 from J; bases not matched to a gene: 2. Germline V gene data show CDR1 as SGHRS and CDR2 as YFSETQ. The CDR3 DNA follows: TGCGCCAGCAGCCCGGGACTAGCGGGACAAGAGACCCAGTACTTC. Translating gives CASSPGLAGQETQYF. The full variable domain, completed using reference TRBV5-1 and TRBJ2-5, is KAGVTQTPRYLIKTRGQQVTLSCSPISGHRSVSWYQQTPGQGLQFLFEYFSETQRNKGNFPGRFSGRQFSNSRSEMNVSTLELGDSALYLCASSPGLAGQETQYFGPGTRLLVL.

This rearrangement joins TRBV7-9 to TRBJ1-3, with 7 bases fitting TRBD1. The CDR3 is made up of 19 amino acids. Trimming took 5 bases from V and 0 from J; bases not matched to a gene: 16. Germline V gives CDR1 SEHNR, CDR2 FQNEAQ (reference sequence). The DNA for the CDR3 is TGTGCCAGCAGCCACGACAGGGTTACTAGAAGGCCCTCTGGAAACACCATATATTTT. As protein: CASSHDRVTRRPSGNTIYF.

The CDR3 coding sequence is TGTGCCAGCAGCGTAGCTCCTGGCGGGGGGGCCGGGGATGAGCAGTTCTTC. Translation: CASSVAPGGGAGDEQFF. V gene TRBV9 combines with J gene TRBJ2-1, with TRBD2 matching 9 bases. V shed 0 bases, J shed 8 bases, and the junction held 12 bases outside the gene matches. CDR1 SGDLS and CDR2 YYNGEE come from the germline V gene. The CDR3 spans 17 residues.

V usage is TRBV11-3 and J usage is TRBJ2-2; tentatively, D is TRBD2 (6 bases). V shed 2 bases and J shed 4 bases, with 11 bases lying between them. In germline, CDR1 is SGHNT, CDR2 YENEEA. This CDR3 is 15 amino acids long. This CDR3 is CASSLIGGGTGELFF. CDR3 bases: TGTGCCAGCAGCTTAATTGGGGGAGGCACCGGGGAGCTGTTTTTT.

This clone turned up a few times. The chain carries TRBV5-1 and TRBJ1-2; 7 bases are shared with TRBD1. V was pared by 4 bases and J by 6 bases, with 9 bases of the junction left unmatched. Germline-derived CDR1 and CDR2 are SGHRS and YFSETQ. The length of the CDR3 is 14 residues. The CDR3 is CASSPPDRVNGYTF. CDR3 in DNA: TGCGCCAGCAGCCCCCCAGACAGGGTGAATGGCTACACCTTC.

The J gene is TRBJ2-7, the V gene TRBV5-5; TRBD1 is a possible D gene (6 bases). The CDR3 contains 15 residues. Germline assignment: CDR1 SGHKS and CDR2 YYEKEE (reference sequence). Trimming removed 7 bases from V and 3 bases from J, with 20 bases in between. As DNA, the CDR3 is TGTGCCAGCCGCGACGGTGAGGGGGTGAGCTACGAGCAGTACTTC. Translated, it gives CASRDGEGVSYEQYF.

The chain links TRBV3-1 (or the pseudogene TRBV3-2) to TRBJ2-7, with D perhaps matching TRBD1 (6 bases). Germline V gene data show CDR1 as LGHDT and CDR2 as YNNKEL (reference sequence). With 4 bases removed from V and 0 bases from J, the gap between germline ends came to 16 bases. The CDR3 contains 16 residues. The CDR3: CASSRRQVAISYEQYF. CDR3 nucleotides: TGTGCCAGCAGCCGAAGACAGGTAGCTATCTCCTACGAGCAGTACTTC.

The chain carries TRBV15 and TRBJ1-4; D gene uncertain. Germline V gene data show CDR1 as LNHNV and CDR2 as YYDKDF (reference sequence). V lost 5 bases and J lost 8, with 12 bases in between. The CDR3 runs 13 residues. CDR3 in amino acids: CATSLGYGEKLFF. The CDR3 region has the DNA TGTGCCACCAGCCTCGGGTACGGGGAAAAACTGTTTTTT.

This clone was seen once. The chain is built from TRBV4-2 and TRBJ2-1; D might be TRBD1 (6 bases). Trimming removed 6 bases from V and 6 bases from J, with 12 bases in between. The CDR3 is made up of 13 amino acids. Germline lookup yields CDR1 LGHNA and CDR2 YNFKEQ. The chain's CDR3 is CASSREDSNEQFF. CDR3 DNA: TGTGCCAGCAGTCGTGAGGACAGCAATGAGCAGTTCTTC.

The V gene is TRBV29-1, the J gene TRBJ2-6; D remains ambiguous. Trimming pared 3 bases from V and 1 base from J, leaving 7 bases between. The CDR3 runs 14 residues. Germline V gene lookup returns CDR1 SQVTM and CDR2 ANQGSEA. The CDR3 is CSVDQRSGANVLTF. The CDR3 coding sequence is TGCAGCGTTGATCAACGGTCTGGGGCCAACGTCCTGACTTTC.

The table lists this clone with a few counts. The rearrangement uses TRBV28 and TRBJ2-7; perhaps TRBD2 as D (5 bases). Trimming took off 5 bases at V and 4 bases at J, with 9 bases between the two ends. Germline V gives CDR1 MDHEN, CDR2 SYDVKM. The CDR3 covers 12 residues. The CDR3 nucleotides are TGTGCCAGCAGTAAACCGGGGTACGAGCAGTACTTC. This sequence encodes CASSKPGYEQYF.